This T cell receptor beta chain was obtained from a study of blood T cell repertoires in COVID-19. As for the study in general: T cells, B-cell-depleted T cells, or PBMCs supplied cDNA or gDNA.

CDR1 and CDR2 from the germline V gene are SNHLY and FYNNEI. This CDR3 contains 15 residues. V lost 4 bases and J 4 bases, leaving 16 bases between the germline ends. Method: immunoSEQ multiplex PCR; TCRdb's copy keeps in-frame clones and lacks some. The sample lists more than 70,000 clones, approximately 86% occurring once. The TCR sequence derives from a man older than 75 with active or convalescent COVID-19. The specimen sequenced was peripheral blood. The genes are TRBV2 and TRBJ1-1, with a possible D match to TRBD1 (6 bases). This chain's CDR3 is CASSGKQGGSTEAFF. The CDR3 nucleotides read TGTGCCAGCAGTGGCAAACAGGGTGGCTCCACTGAAGCTTTCTTT.